The subject of this entry is one T cell receptor beta chain. This clonotype has only a few counts. Its antigen target is currently unknown. No base-level quality is on record; no much larger clone is a single base apart. This entry belongs to a study of blood T cells in healthy people across ages (dated by TCRdb to between 2015 and 2016). Regarding the study in general: Template switching captured roughly one uniquely barcoded TCR beta cDNA molecule per two T cells in model experiments. The study measured age-related changes in TCR beta repertoire diversity using deep sequencing normalized with unique cDNA molecular identifiers. The donors were divided into four age groups: young (average about 16 years), middle-aged (around 41), aged (approximately 59) and long-lived (roughly 88). To avoid experimental bias, donors of different ages were distributed randomly across sequencing lanes. For two donors (one aged 18 to 29 and one aged 80 or older), the study analyzed two additional independent replicas of 1 million unique cDNA reads from the same blood draw. What the research found in general, with its limitations: Estimates of total diversity from one million sequenced T cells were regarded as lower bounds and underestimates. Observed TCR beta diversity per million T cells fell roughly linearly with age, and a significant reduction was already apparent by age roughly 40. Donor CMV infection status was unknown, potentially confounding age-related changes in expanded clonotypes. The percentage of naive T cells measured by flow cytometry correlated strongly with observed TCR beta diversity. Since profiling was done on bulk unsorted PBMCs, naive and antigen-experienced compartments could not be conclusively compared. Compared with the aged group, more naive CD4+ T cells, fewer expanded clones and increased TCR diversity were shown by the long-lived group, suggesting age selection.

V is trimmed back by 3 bases and J by 8 bases, and the junction contains 1 base that no gene match accounts for. The cysteine opens and the phenylalanine closes a CDR3 of 14 amino acids. Only the CDR3 region is kept as DNA, spanning 42 bases read in frame from base 1. CDR1 and CDR2 (SGHTA, FQGNSA) derive from the germline V gene. Systemically healthy Caucasian individuals from Russia, around 39 in total and aged 6 to 90 years, were included as donors. Approximately 9.3 milliliters of peripheral blood were collected from each donor into EDTA-treated Vacutainer tubes. Ficoll-Paque density-gradient centrifugation was used to isolate PBMCs, with at least 6.5 million obtained per sample. Trizol reagent was used to extract total RNA from the PBMCs, yielding at least 5 micrograms per sample. For every donor, flow cytometry on a PBMC aliquot measured the percentage of naive CD45RAhigh/CD27high T cells. Libraries came from 5' RACE. The reads were generated on an Illumina HiSeq 2500. The second PCR ran for roughly 7 to 11 cycles and used a J-beta primer mix along with a sample-barcoded 5' primer. Each TCR beta cDNA molecule received a unique molecular identifier from a template-switch 5' adaptor carrying 12 random nucleotides. Each sample yielded at least 3 million CDR3-containing paired-end reads. All of the RNA was converted into first-strand cDNA using the Mint cDNA synthesis kit, with a TRBC-specific oligonucleotide serving as the primer. Following uracil-DNA glycosylase treatment, a first 18-cycle PCR with universal primers M1SS and BC2_uni_R was performed on all cDNA. Turning to the authors' computational methods: For normalization, 1 million high-quality reads were randomly selected from each sample, with every read carrying a distinct molecular identifier. Reads with shared molecular identifiers were discarded instead of being binned into consensus sequences. MiTCR, with a Q25 quality threshold and the strictest error-elimination algorithm, was used for CDR3 identification, clonotype clustering and error correction. A nonparametric unseen species model with Euler transformation was used to estimate lower-bound total TCR beta diversity. TCRdb cleaned the public reads at Q25 with fastp, built clones with MiXCR and kept in-frame beta chains. Identical CDR3 proteins give one entry, which carries the most common genes and DNA. TCRdb's processing, not the study's, gives the V and J calls here. This sample has 800,000 or so distinct CDR3 sequences in its table, and less than 80% of those were observed once. The ten most abundant clones make up roughly a quarter of the sample.

Recombination linked TRBV7-2 to TRBJ2-2; 12 junctional bases match TRBD2. This TCR was sampled from a man aged 25 to 45 in good health. Sequenced input: blood. The CDR3 protein sequence reads: CASSFGTSGGELFF. The DNA reads TGTGCCAGCAGCTTCGGGACTAGCGGGGGGGAGCTGTTTTTT.